The 9 T cell receptor beta chains below were found in one sample sequenced in a study of blood T cell repertoires in COVID-19. Clones were sequenced by immunoSEQ multiplex PCR, and TCRdb holds only the in-frame ones, with some missing. The sample shows about 260,000 clones, 86% of them seen only once. Material for sequencing was peripheral blood. The receptors were sampled from a man in his thirties or forties with active or convalescent COVID-19.

The chain links TRBV3-1 (or the pseudogene TRBV3-2) to TRBJ2-3; 7 nucleotides match TRBD2. The V segment lost 4 bases and the J segment 2 bases; nucleotides outside the gene matches: 9. Per germline, CDR1 LGHDT and CDR2 YNNKEL (reference sequence). CDR3 length: 16 residues. The CDR3 DNA sequence: TGTGCCAGCAGCCCCCCAGCGGGGAACTTCACAGATACGCAGTATTTT. Translated, it gives CASSPPAGNFTDTQYF.

This chain connects TRBV5-6 to TRBJ1-2; 7 nucleotides align to TRBD1. CDR3 length: 13 amino acids. V gave up 4 bases and J gave up 2 bases; unmatched junction bases: 2. CDR1 and CDR2 (germline): SGHDT, YYEEEE. The CDR3 region is CASSPTGNYGYTF. CDR3 DNA: TGTGCCAGCAGCCCGACAGGGAACTATGGCTACACCTTC.

The J gene is TRBJ2-2, the V gene TRBV10-1; D is unclear. Trimming pared 3 bases from V and 2 bases from J, leaving 7 bases between. This CDR3 is built from 14 residues. CDR1 and CDR2 from the germline V gene are WNHNN and SYGVQD (reference sequence). CDR3: CASSDRINTGELFF. As DNA, the CDR3 is TGCGCCAGCAGTGACAGAATCAACACCGGGGAGCTGTTTTTT.

The V gene is TRBV4-2, the J gene TRBJ2-3; 9 bases line up with TRBD2. With V trimmed by 0 bases and J by 1 base, 2 bases remained unmatched. Per germline, CDR1 LGHNA and CDR2 YNFKEQ. The length of the CDR3 is 16 residues. CDR3 protein: CASSQEASGGTDTQYF. CDR3 nucleotide sequence: TGTGCCAGCAGCCAAGAGGCTAGCGGGGGCACAGATACGCAGTATTTT.

The chain recombines TRBV3-1 (or the pseudogene TRBV3-2) with TRBJ1-6, with D hard to call. V lost 4 bases and J lost 4, with 11 bases in between. The CDR3 consists of 15 residues. Looked up from germline, CDR1 is LGHDT and CDR2 is YNNKEL (reference sequence). CDR3 sequence (DNA): TGTGCCAGCAGCCCCTACCGTCAATATAATTCACCCCTCCACTTT. As protein: CASSPYRQYNSPLHF.

On this clone: A clone one base away is much larger, so this may be a read error. The CDR3 DNA sequence: TGTGCCAGCAGTGAAGGGACTAGCGGGACAGATACGCAGTATTTT. Translating it yields CASSEGTSGTDTQYF. The rearrangement uses TRBV6-4 and TRBJ2-3; TRBD2 matches at 12 bases. After removal of 3 bases from V and 3 bases from J, the junction contained 1 base not matched to a gene. Germline loops: CDR1 MRHNA, CDR2 SNTAGT. The CDR3 contains 15 residues.

The CDR3 spells CASSPLEGSNNNEKLFF. CDR3 DNA sequence: TGTGCCAGCAGCCCTCTAGAAGGGAGCAACAATAATGAAAAACTGTTTTTT. V usage is TRBV7-8 and J usage is TRBJ1-4; D gene ambiguous. The germline V gene encodes CDR1 SGHVS and CDR2 FQNEAQ. The V end was cut by 5 bases, the J end by 4 bases, with 20 bases between. The CDR3 is 17 residues long.

The V and J genes are TRBV5-4 and TRBJ2-2, with TRBD2 identical over 8 bases. Germline CDR1 is SGHNT and CDR2 is YYREEE (reference sequence). V shed 0 bases and J 10 bases; nucleotides not matched to a gene: 5. CDR3 length equals 14 residues. CDR3 sequence (DNA): TGTGCCAGCAGCTTGGGCGCGGGGGGTATGGAGCTGTTTTTT. Its protein product is CASSLGAGGMELFF.

CDR3 DNA sequence: TGCGCCAGCAGTGAGTCGCCTTGGACAGGCCGGAATGAGCAGTTCTTC. Translating it yields CASSESPWTGRNEQFF. This chain uses TRBV10-2 with TRBJ2-1; 7 bases agree with TRBD1. Germline CDR1 and CDR2: WSHSY and SAAADI. CDR3 size: 16 residues. J lost 7 bases, V lost 0 bases, and 9 bases had no gene match.